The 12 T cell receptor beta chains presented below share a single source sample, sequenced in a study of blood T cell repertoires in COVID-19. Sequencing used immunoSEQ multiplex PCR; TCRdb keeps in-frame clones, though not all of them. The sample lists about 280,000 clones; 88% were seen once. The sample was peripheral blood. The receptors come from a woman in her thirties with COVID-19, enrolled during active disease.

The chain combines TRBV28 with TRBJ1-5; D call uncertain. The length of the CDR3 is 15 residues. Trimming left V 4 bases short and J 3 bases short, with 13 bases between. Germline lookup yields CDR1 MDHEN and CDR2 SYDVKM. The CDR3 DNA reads TGTGCCAGCAGTTCTCCTGGAGGGATCAATCAGCCCCAGCATTTT. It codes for CASSSPGGINQPQHF. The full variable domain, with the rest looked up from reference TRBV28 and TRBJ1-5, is DVKVTQSSRYLVKRTGEKVFLECVQDMDHENMFWYRQDPGLGLRLIYFSYDVKMKEKGDIPEGYSVSREKKERFSLILESASTNQTSMYLCASSSPGGINQPQHFGDGTRLSIL.

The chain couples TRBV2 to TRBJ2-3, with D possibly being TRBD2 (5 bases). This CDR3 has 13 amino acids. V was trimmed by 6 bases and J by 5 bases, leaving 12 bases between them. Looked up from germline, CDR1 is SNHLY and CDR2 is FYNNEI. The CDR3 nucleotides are TGTGCCAGCAGGCTAGACGCGGGAGATACGCAGTATTTT. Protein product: CASRLDAGDTQYF.

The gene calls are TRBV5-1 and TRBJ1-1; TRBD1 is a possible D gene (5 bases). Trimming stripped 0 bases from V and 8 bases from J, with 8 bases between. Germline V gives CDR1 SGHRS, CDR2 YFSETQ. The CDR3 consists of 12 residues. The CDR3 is CASSLVGGEAFF. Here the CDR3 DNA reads TGCGCCAGCAGCTTGGTGGGGGGAGAAGCTTTCTTT.

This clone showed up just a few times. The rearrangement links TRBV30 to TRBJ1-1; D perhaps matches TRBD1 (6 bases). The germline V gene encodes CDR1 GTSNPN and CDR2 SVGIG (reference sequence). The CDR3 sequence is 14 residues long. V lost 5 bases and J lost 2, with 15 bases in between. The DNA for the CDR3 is TGTGCCTGGGACACAGGGATTCCCAACACTGAAGCTTTCTTT. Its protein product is CAWDTGIPNTEAFF.

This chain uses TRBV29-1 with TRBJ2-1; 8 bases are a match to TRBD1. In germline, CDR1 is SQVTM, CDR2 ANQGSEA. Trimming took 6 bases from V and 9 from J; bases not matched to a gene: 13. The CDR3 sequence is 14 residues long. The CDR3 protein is CSVWTGFNLGEQFF. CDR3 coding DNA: TGCAGCGTGTGGACAGGGTTTAATCTCGGTGAGCAGTTCTTC.

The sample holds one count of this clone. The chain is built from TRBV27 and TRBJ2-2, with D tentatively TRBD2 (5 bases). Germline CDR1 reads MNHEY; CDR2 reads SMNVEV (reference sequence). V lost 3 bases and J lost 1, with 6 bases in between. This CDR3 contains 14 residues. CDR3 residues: CASSFAGNTGELFF. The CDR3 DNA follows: TGTGCCAGCAGTTTTGCGGGGAACACCGGGGAGCTGTTTTTT.

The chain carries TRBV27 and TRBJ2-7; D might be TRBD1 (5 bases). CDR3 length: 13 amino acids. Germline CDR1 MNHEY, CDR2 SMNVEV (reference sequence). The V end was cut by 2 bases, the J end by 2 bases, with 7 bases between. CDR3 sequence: CASSLGQTYEQYF. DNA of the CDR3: TGTGCCAGCAGTTTAGGACAAACCTACGAGCAGTACTTC.

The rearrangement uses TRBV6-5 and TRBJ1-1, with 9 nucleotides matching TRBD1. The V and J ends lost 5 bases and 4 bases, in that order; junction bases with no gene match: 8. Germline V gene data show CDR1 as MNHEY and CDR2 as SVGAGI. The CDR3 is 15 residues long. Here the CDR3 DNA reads TGTGCCAGCAGTCCGTACAGGGGGCAAGGCACTGAAGCTTTCTTT. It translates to CASSPYRGQGTEAFF.

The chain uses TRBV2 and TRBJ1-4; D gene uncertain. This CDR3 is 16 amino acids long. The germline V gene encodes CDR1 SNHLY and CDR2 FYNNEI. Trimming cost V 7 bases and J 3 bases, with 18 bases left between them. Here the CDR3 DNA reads TGTGCCAGCACCCTGAGGGCGCCGGGTTCTAATGAAAAACTGTTTTTT. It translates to CASTLRAPGSNEKLFF.

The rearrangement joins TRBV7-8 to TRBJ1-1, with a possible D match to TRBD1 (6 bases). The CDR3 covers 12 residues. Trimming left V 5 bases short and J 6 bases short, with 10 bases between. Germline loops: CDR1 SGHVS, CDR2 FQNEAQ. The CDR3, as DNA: TGTGCCAGCAGCCCGGGGACACCTGAAGCTTTCTTT. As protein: CASSPGTPEAFF.

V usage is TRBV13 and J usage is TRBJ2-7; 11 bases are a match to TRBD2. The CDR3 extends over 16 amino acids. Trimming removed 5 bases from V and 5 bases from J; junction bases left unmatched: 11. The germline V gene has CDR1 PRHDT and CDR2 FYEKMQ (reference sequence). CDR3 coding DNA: TGTGCCAGCAGCCCCGGGGATAGCGGGAGGGTACACGAGCAGTACTTC. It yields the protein CASSPGDSGRVHEQYF.

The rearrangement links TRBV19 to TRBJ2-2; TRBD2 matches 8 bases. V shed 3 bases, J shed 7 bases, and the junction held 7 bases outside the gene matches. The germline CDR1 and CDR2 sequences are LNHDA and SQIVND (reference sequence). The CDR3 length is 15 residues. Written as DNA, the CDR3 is TGTGCCAGTAGTATTTTTAGCGGGATAGTCGGGGAGCTGTTTTTT. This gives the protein CASSIFSGIVGELFF.